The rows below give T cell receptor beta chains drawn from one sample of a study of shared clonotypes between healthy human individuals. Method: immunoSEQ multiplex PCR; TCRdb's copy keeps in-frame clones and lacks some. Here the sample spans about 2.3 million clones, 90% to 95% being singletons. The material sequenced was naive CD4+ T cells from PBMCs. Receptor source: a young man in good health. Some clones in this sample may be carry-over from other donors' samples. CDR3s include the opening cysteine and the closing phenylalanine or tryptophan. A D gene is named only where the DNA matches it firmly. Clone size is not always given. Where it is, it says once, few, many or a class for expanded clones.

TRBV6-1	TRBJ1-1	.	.	CASSEQLGAWNTEAFF	TGTGCCAGCAGTGAACAACTGGGGGCGTGGAACACTGAAGCTTTCTTT
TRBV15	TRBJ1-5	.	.	CATSSIGQQPQHF	TGTGCCACCAGCAGCATCGGACAACAGCCCCAGCATTTT
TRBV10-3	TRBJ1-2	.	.	CAISEFDGGKGYTF	TGTGCCATCAGTGAGTTTGATGGGGGTAAGGGCTACACCTTC
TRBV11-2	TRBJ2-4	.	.	CASTTWAGAGTKNIQYF	TGTGCCAGCACCACCTGGGCAGGGGCTGGAACCAAAAACATTCAGTACTTC
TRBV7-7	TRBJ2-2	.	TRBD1	CASSSEDRGRTGELFF	TGTGCCAGCAGCTCAGAGGACAGGGGGCGAACCGGGGAGCTGTTTTTT
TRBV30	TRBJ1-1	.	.	CAWGSNGLNTEAFF	TGTGCCTGGGGGAGTAACGGTCTGAACACTGAAGCTTTCTTT
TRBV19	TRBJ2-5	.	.	CASSPQRSYIETQYF	TGTGCCAGTAGTCCCCAGAGGAGTTATATTGAGACCCAGTACTTC
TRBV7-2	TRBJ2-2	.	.	CASSLAWANTGELFF	TGTGCCAGCAGCTTAGCGTGGGCTAACACCGGGGAGCTGTTTTTT
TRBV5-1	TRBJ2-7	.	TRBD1	CASSYTGDYEQYF	TGCGCCAGCAGCTACACAGGGGATTACGAGCAGTACTTC
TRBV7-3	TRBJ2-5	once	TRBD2	CASSPLAGGPETQYF	TGTGCCAGCAGCCCGCTAGCGGGAGGGCCGGAGACCCAGTACTTC
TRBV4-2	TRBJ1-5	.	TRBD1	CASSQDPRGQGRNQPQHF	TGTGCCAGCAGCCAAGACCCGAGGGGGCAGGGGCGTAATCAGCCCCAGCATTTT
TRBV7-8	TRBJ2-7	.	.	CASSPWGYEQYF	TGTGCCAGCAGCCCCTGGGGCTACGAGCAGTACTTC
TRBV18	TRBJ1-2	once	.	CASSPVPRDQDGYTF	TGTGCCAGCTCACCCGTCCCACGGGACCAGGATGGCTACACCTTC
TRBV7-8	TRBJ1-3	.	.	CASREAGSGNTIYF	TGTGCCAGCAGGGAGGCCGGCTCTGGAAACACCATATATTTT
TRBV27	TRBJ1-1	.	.	CASSLAGGVVNTEAFF	TGTGCCAGCAGTTTAGCGGGGGGAGTTGTGAACACTGAAGCTTTCTTT
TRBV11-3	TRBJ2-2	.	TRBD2	CASSADPRTSGRYDTGELFF	TGTGCCAGCAGCGCCGATCCTCGGACTAGCGGGAGGTACGACACCGGGGAGCTGTTTTTT
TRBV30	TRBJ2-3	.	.	CAWATGYNTDTQYF	TGTGCCTGGGCTACAGGTTACAACACAGATACGCAGTATTTT
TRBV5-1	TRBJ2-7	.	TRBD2	CASSFLAGVGFYEQYF	TGCGCCAGCAGCTTTCTAGCGGGAGTGGGATTCTACGAGCAGTACTTC
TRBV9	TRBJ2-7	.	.	CASSPRPYLSEQYF	TGTGCCAGCAGCCCCCGACCTTATTTGAGCGAGCAGTACTTC
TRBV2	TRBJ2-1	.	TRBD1	CASSRQGRGSYNEQFF	TGTGCCAGCAGTAGACAGGGACGGGGATCCTACAATGAGCAGTTCTTC
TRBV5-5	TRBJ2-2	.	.	CASSLAGTSTGELFF	TGTGCCAGCAGCTTGGCAGGGACGAGCACCGGGGAGCTGTTTTTT
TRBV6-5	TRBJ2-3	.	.	CASSGGTTDTQYF	TGTGCCAGCTCCGGGGGCACCACAGATACGCAGTATTTT
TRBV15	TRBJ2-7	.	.	CATSTWTAYEQYF	TGTGCCACCAGCACCTGGACAGCCTACGAGCAGTACTTC
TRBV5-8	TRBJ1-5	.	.	CASSSVGRTFNQPQHF	TGTGCCAGCAGCTCGGTGGGTCGGACCTTCAATCAGCCCCAGCATTTT
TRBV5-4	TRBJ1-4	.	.	CASSLGSPINEKLFF	TGTGCCAGCAGCTTGGGCAGTCCTATTAATGAAAAACTGTTTTTT
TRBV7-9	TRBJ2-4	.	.	CASSPKAGVGNIQYF	TGTGCCAGCAGCCCAAAAGCGGGTGTGGGTAACATTCAGTACTTC
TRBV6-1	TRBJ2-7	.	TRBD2	CASSEVGLAVYEQYF	TGTGCCAGCAGTGAAGTGGGACTAGCGGTGTACGAGCAGTACTTC
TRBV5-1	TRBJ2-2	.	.	CASSFSYGELFF	TGCGCCAGCAGCTTCTCCTACGGGGAGCTGTTTTTT
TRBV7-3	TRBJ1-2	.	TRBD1	CASSPGGTERYTF	TGTGCCAGCAGCCCAGGGGGGACAGAGCGCTACACCTTC
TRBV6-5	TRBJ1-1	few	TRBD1	CASSYSIQGTEAFF	TGTGCCAGCAGTTACTCGATACAGGGGACTGAAGCTTTCTTT
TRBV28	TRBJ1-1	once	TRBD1	CASRAGQPNTEAFF	TGTGCCAGCAGGGCGGGACAGCCGAACACTGAAGCTTTCTTT
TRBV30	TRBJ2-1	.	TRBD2	CAWRSGKFRNEQFF	TGTGCCTGGAGGAGCGGGAAATTTCGCAATGAGCAGTTCTTC
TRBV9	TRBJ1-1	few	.	CASSVVSVNTEAFF	TGTGCCAGCAGCGTAGTTTCGGTGAACACTGAAGCTTTCTTT
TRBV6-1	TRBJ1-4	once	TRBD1	CASSSRGTGVEKLFF	TGTGCCAGCAGCTCCCGGGGGACAGGGGTCGAAAAACTGTTTTTT
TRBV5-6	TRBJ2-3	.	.	CASSLVSTSRGADTQYF	TGTGCCAGCAGCTTGGTGAGCACTTCAAGAGGGGCAGATACGCAGTATTTT